The 10 T cell receptor beta chains presented below share a single source sample, sequenced in a study of T cell repertoires in cytomegalovirus infection (dated 2019 in TCRdb). This sample was sequenced with an Illumina HiSeq 1500. TCRdb ran its own pipeline on the public reads, namely fastp trimming at Q25 and MiXCR clone calling, and kept in-frame beta chains. Rows are unified per CDR3 protein, each entry keeping the most common DNA and genes. For this sample the table gives around 290,000 distinct CDR3 sequences, of which roughly 23% were detected only once. Approximately 15% of the sample comes from the top ten. The sequencing input was PBMCs. Receptors originate from a human donor in good health (CMV status not recorded). Some clones in this sample may be carry-over from other donors' samples.

The chain employs TRBV7-2 and TRBJ2-7, with TRBD2 identical over 9 bases. The CDR3 length is 15 residues. The V and J ends lost 4 bases and 4 bases, in that order; junction bases with no gene match: 8. Per germline, CDR1 SGHTA and CDR2 FQGNSA. Here the CDR3 DNA reads TGTGCCAGCAGCTATGGGGGACTAGCCTCGTACGAGCAGTACTTC. Encoded protein: CASSYGGLASYEQYF.

The V call is TRBV6-2 or TRBV6-3, the J call TRBJ2-7; D might be TRBD1 (5 bases). The CDR3 covers 14 residues. With 0 bases removed from V and 0 bases from J, the gap between germline ends came to 6 bases. The V gene's germline CDR1 is MNHEY and CDR2 SVGEGT. The CDR3 reads CASSYSTVSYEQYF. CDR3 bases: TGTGCCAGCAGTTACTCGACAGTCTCCTACGAGCAGTACTTC.

This clonotype was found a few times. The chain is built from TRBV7-9 and TRBJ1-2; D is ambiguous. The germline CDR1 and CDR2 sequences are SEHNR and FQNEAQ (reference sequence). V dropped 5 bases and J dropped 2 bases, with 15 bases sitting between them. The CDR3 contains 15 residues. CDR3 residues: CASSLGPTRNYGYTF. The DNA of the CDR3 is TGTGCCAGCAGCCTAGGACCGACAAGGAACTATGGCTACACCTTC.

The chain uses TRBV28 and TRBJ1-4, with D tentatively TRBD1 (5 bases). The CDR3 spans 14 residues. V gave up 6 bases and J gave up 2 bases, with 10 bases separating them. Germline V CDR1 and CDR2: MDHEN, SYDVKM. CDR3: CASRGRGTNEKLFF. As DNA, the CDR3 is TGTGCCAGCAGAGGTCGGGGGACTAATGAAAAACTGTTTTTT. Full variable domain (rest looked up from reference TRBV28 and TRBJ1-4): DVKVTQSSRYLVKRTGEKVFLECVQDMDHENMFWYRQDPGLGLRLIYFSYDVKMKEKGDIPEGYSVSREKKERFSLILESASTNQTSMYLCASRGRGTNEKLFFGSGTQLSVL.

The sample holds many counts of this clonotype. For the CDR3, the DNA is TGCAGCGTCGCCCGGACCGGGACAGGGCCAGATACGCAGTATTTT. It codes for CSVARTGTGPDTQYF. The rearrangement uses TRBV29-1 and TRBJ2-3; the match to TRBD1 covers 9 bases. V dropped 6 bases and J dropped 4; count of bases not matched to a gene: 11. The CDR3 loop spans 15 amino acids. Germline V gene data show CDR1 as SQVTM and CDR2 as ANQGSEA.

This clonotype was detected a few times. This chain joins TRBV7-2 and TRBJ2-2, with 10 bases lining up with TRBD2. Losses at the gene ends were 6 bases for V and 4 bases for J; bases not matched to a gene: 11. The CDR3 sequence is 17 residues long. Germline CDR1 is SGHTA and CDR2 is FQGNSA. The CDR3 sequence is CASSVTGTSAVTGELFF. Written as DNA, the CDR3 is TGTGCCAGCAGTGTTACCGGGACTAGCGCAGTCACCGGGGAGCTGTTTTTT.

This clonotype showed up many times. This chain connects TRBV7-2 to TRBJ1-1, with TRBD1 matching 9 bases. Germline V gene lookup returns CDR1 SGHTA and CDR2 FQGNSA. V trimming: 3 bases; J trimming: 0 bases; junction bases outside the gene matches: 5. The CDR3 spans 16 residues. Here the CDR3 reads CASSFGTGILNTEAFF. The CDR3, as DNA: TGTGCCAGCAGCTTCGGGACAGGGATCCTGAACACTGAAGCTTTCTTT.

The chain is built from TRBV6-2 or TRBV6-3 and TRBJ1-1; 7 bases fit TRBD1. V shed 6 bases and J 0 bases; nucleotides not matched to a gene: 7. There are 15 residues in the CDR3. In germline, CDR1 is MNHEY, CDR2 SVGEGT. The CDR3 DNA reads as TGTGCCAGCAGAGATATGACAGGGATGAACACTGAAGCTTTCTTT. Its protein product is CASRDMTGMNTEAFF.

V gene TRBV30 combines with J gene TRBJ2-7; the match to TRBD1 covers 7 bases. The germline V gene has CDR1 GTSNPN and CDR2 SVGIG (reference sequence). The length of the CDR3 is 14 residues. Trimming took 3 bases from V and 1 from J; bases not matched to a gene: 6. The CDR3 sequence is CAWRKNRGSYEQYF. DNA for the CDR3: TGTGCCTGGAGGAAGAACAGGGGATCCTACGAGCAGTACTTC.

This clonotype was seen repeatedly, ten times or more. The chain has TRBV11-2 and TRBJ2-5; 12 bases fit TRBD1. The CDR3 is 14 residues long. J was trimmed by 7 bases and V by 5 bases; bases with no gene match: 5. Germline CDR1 and CDR2: SGHAT and FQNNGV. CDR3 loop: CASSMGQGAGTQYF. As DNA, the CDR3 is TGTGCCAGCAGCATGGGACAGGGGGCAGGGACCCAGTACTTC.